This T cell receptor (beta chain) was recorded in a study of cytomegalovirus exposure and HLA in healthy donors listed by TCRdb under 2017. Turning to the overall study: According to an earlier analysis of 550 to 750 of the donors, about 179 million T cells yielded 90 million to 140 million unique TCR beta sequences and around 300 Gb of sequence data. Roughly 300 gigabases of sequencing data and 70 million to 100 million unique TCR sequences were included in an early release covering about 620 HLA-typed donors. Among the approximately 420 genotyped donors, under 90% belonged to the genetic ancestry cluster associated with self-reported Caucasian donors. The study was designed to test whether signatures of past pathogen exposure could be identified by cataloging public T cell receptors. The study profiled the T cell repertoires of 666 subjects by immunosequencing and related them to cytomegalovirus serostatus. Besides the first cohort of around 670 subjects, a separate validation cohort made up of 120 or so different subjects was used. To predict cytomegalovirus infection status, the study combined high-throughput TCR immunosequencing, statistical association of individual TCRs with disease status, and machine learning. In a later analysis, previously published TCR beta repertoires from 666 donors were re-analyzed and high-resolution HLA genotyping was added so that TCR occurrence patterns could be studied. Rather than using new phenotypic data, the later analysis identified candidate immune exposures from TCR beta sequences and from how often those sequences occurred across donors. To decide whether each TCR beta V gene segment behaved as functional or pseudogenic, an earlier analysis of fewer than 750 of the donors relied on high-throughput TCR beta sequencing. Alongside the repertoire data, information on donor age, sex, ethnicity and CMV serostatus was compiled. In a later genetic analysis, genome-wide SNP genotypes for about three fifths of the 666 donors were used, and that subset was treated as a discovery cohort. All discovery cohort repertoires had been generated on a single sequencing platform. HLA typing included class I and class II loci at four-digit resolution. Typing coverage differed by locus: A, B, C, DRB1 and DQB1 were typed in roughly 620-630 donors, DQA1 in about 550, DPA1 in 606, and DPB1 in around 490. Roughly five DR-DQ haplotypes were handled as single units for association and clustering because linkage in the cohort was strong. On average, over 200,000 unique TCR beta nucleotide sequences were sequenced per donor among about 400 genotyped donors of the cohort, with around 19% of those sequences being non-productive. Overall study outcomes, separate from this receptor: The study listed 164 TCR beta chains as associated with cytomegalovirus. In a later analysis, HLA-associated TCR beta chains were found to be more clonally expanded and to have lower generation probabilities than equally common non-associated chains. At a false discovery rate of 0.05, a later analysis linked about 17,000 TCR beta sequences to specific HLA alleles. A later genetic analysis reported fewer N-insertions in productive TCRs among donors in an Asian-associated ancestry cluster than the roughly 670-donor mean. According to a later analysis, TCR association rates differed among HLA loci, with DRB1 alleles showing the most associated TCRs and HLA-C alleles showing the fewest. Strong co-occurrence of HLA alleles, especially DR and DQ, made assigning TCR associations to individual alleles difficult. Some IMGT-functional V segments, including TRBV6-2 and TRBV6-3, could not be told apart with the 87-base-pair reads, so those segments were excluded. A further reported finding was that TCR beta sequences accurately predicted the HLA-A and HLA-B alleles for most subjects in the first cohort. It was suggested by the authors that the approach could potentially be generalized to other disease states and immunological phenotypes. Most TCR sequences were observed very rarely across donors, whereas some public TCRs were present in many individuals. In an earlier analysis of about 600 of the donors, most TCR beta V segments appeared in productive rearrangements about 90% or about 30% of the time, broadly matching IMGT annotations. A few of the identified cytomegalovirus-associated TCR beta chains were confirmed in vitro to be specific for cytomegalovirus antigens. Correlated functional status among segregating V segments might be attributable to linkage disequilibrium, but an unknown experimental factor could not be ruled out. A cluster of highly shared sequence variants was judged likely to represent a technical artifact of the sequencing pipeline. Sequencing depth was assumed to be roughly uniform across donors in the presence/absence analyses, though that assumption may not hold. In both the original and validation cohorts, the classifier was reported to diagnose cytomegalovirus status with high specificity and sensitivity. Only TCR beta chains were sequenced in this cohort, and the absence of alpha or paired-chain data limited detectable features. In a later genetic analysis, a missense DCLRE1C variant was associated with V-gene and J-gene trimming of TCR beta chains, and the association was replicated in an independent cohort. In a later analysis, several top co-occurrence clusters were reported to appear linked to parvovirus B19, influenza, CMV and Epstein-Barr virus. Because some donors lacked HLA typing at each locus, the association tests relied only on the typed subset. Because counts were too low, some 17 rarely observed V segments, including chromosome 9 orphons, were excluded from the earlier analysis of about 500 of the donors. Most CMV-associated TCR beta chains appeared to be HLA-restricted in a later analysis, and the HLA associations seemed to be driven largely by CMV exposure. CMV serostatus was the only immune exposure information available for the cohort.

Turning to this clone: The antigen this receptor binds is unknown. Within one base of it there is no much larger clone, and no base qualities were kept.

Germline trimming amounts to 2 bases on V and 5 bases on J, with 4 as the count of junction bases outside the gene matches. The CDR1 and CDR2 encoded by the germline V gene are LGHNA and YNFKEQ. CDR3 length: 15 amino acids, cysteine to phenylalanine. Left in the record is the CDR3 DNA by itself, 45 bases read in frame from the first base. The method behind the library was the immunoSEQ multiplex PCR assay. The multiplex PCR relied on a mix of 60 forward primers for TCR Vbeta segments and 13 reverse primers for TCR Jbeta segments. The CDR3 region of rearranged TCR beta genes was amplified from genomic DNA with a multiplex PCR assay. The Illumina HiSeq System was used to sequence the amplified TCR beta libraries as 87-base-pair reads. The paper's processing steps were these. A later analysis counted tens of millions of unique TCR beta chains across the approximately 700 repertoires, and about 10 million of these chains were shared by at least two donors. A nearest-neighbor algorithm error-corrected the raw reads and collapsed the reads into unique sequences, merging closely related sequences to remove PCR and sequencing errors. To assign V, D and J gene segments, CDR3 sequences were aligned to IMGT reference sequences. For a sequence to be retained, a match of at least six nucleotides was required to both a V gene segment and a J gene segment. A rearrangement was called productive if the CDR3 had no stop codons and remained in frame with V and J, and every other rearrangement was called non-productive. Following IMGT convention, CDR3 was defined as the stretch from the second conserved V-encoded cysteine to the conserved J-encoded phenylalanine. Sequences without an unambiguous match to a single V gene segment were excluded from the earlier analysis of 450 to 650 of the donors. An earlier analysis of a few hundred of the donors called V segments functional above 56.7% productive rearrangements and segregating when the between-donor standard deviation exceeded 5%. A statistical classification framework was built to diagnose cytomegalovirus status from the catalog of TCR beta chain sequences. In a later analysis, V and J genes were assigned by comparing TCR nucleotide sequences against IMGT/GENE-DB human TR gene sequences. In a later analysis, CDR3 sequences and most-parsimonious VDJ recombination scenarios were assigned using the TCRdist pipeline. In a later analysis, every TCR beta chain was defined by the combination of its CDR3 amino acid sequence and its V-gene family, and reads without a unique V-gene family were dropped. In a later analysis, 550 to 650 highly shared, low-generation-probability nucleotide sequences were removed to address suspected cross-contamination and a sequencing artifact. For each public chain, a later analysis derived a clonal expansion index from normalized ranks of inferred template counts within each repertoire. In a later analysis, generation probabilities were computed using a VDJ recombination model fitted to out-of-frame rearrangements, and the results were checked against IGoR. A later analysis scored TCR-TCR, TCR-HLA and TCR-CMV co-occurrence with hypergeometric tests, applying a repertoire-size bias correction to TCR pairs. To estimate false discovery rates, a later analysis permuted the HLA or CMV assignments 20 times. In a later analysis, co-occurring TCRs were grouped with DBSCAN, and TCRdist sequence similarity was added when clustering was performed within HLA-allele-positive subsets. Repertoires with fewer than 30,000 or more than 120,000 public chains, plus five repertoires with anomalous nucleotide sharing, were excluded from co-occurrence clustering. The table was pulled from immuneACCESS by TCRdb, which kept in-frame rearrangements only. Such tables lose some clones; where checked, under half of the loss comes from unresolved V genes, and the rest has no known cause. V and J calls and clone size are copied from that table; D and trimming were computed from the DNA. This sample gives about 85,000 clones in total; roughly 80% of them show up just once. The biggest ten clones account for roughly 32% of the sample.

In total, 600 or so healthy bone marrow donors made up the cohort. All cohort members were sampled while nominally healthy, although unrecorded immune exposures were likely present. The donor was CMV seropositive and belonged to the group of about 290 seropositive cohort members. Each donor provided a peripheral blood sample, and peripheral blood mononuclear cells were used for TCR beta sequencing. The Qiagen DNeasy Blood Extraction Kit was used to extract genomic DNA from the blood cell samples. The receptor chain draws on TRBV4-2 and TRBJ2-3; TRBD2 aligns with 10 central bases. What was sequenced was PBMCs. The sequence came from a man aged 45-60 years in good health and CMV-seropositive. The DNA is TGTGCCAGCAGCCAAAGCGGGAGGGCCCAAGATACGCAGTATTTT. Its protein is CASSQSGRAQDTQYF.